This T cell receptor beta chain is from a study of control samples from healthy donors and cancer patients. Measured with immunoSEQ multiplex PCR; TCRdb has only the in-frame clones, and not every one. The sample consists of 70,000 to 80,000 clones, about 89% of them appearing once. Unmatched junction bases numbered 4, after V lost 11 bases and J lost 3 bases. This CDR3 has 13 amino acids. The germline V gene encodes CDR1 ENHRY and CDR2 SYGVKD. The sequenced material came from PBMCs. J is TRBJ1-4 and V is TRBV10-3, with TRBD1 matching over 9 bases. The sequence was collected from a woman aged 45 to 65 with colorectal cancer. The CDR3 region is CAVQGAANEKLFF. The CDR3 nucleotides are TGTGCCGTACAGGGGGCAGCTAATGAAAAACTGTTTTTT.